In its sample, the clone carrying this TCR beta chain was seen many times. What it binds is unknown. RNA transcripts provided the source from which TCR beta CDR3 regions were amplified. The TCR CDR3 was amplified in a first-round RT-PCR using the HTBI primer set. TCRdb re-called the multiplex PCR reads through MiXCR, storing one row per CDR3 protein. This sample yields more than 550,000 distinct CDR3 sequences, of which roughly 17% are seen a single time; around 15% belongs to the top ten. These data originate in a study of T cells in Graves' hyperthyroidism and ophthalmopathy. Study conclusions and caveats: The model forecast ophthalmopathy, anticipating it by a median around 6.5 months before onset. The majority of expanded thyroid clonotypes above 0.001 also appeared in blood.

Hyperthyroidism of Graves' type that showed no ophthalmopathy progression within 18 months was stable. PBMCs were derived from about 10 ml fresh peripheral blood. What was sequenced was blood. This sequence originates from a man aged 50 to 59 with Graves' hyperthyroidism.

This CDR3 is CASTYIGRGGQPQHF. CDR3 coding DNA: TGTGCCAGCACCTATATTGGGAGGGGGGGACAGCCCCAGCATTTT. The rearrangement uses TRBV28 and TRBJ1-5, with TRBD1 as a possible D gene (6 bases). Germline V gene lookup returns CDR1 MDHEN and CDR2 SYDVKM. The V end was cut by 7 bases, the J end by 7 bases, with 20 bases between. The CDR3 has 15 residues.